The 21 T cell receptor beta chains below come from one sample, sequenced in a study of response to subunit inactivated influenza vaccine (dated by TCRdb to between 2017 and 2018). The method behind the library was RT-PCR. The reads were generated on an Illumina HiSeq 2500. The public reads were quality trimmed at Q25 with fastp and then assembled into clones with MiXCR by TCRdb, keeping productive beta chains. Identical CDR3 proteins give one entry, which carries the most common genes and DNA. This sample lists fewer than 650,000 distinct CDR3 sequences; over 10% were detected once. Of the sample, 10% to 15% falls within the top ten clones. What the time point label conveys for this sample: approximately 47 days after influenza vaccine administration. The source material was PBMCs from blood, sampled 45 days after vaccination. Receptors originate from a man aged 50 or older who received an inactivated influenza vaccine. Donor details come from another sample of the same person, matched by shared clones.

The V gene is TRBV30, the J gene TRBJ2-2, with D hard to call. Germline assignment: CDR1 GTSNPN and CDR2 SVGIG (reference sequence). The CDR3 has 16 amino acids. V lost 3 bases and J 0 bases, leaving 14 bases between the germline ends. The CDR3 DNA sequence: TGTGCCTGGAGGCACCCCAAGCGTTCGAACACCGGGGAGCTGTTTTTT. Amino acids: CAWRHPKRSNTGELFF.

The table lists this clonotype with a few counts. The rearrangement uses TRBV11-2 and TRBJ2-3, with 9 bases that match TRBD2. The germline gives CDR1 SGHAT, CDR2 FQNNGV. Trimming at V came to 4 bases and at J to 5 bases, leaving 4 bases not matched to a gene. The CDR3 length is 14 residues. The CDR3 is CASSWGLAGDTQYF. The CDR3, as DNA: TGTGCCAGCAGCTGGGGACTAGCTGGAGATACGCAGTATTTT. Complete variable domain (other parts from reference TRBV11-2 and TRBJ2-3): EAGVAQSPRYKIIEKRQSVAFWCNPISGHATLYWYQQILGQGPKLLIQFQNNGVVDDSQLPKDRFSAERLKGVDSTLKIQPAKLEDSAVYLCASSWGLAGDTQYFGPGTRLTVL.

The rearrangement uses TRBV21-1 and TRBJ2-3; TRBD2 reflects the table's D call only, with no check against the DNA. TRBV21-1 is marked as a pseudogene. The CDR3 length is 15 residues. CDR3 sequence reads: CASRGLAGSPDTQYF. CDR3 DNA sequence: TGTGCCAGCAGGGGACTAGCGGGAAGCCCAGATACGCAGTATTTT.

This clonotype was seen ten or more times. The chain combines TRBV29-1 with TRBJ2-1, with D hard to call. Between the trimmed V and J ends, which lost 4 bases and 10 bases, there was a span of 17 bases. CDR3 length: 13 amino acids. The germline V gene has CDR1 SQVTM and CDR2 ANQGSEA. The CDR3 region has the DNA TGCAGCGTTGGACGGACCCTAGGATCGGAGCAGTTCTTC. Protein: CSVGRTLGSEQFF.

This clonotype was observed a few times. The chain recombines TRBV7-9 with TRBJ2-7; weak D call: TRBD1 (6 bases). The V and J ends lost 3 bases and 5 bases respectively, with 11 bases between them. The CDR3 is 13 amino acids. The germline CDR1 and CDR2 sequences are SEHNR and FQNEAQ (reference sequence). Here the CDR3 reads CASSLQGLNEQYF. The CDR3 DNA is TGTGCCAGCAGCTTGCAGGGGCTGAACGAGCAGTACTTC.

This chain connects TRBV7-8 to TRBJ1-2, with D maybe TRBD1 (6 bases). V lost 5 bases to trimming and J lost 0 bases, with 13 bases between them. Looked up from germline, CDR1 is SGHVS and CDR2 is FQNEAQ. The CDR3 is made up of 15 amino acids. As DNA, the CDR3 is TGTGCCAGCAGCCCAAGACAGGCCGCTAACTATGGCTACACCTTC. It encodes CASSPRQAANYGYTF.

In its sample, this clonotype was seen a few times. The chain employs TRBV5-1 and TRBJ2-1, with 8 positions matching TRBD1. This CDR3 comprises 15 residues. CDR1 SGHRS and CDR2 YFSETQ come from the germline V gene. The J segment lost 8 bases and the V segment lost 3 bases, leaving 10 bases of the junction unmatched. The CDR3 DNA follows: TGCGCCAGCAGCTCCGGACAGGGAATTGTGGATGAGCAGTTCTTC. Translation: CASSSGQGIVDEQFF.

This clonotype was counted ten times or more. The chain carries TRBV5-1 and TRBJ2-7; D unclear. The CDR3 loop spans 13 amino acids. Looked up from germline, CDR1 is SGHRS and CDR2 is YFSETQ. V was pared by 0 bases and J by 3 bases, with 7 bases between. The CDR3 DNA reads TGCGCCAGCAGCTTGGGCAGCTACTACGAGCAGTACTTC. Protein sequence: CASSLGSYYEQYF. Drawing the rest from reference TRBV5-1 and TRBJ2-7, the complete variable domain is KAGVTQTPRYLIKTRGQQVTLSCSPISGHRSVSWYQQTPGQGLQFLFEYFSETQRNKGNFPGRFSGRQFSNSRSEMNVSTLELGDSALYLCASSLGSYYEQYFGPGTRLTVT.

This clonotype was seen many times. The chain combines TRBV20-1 with TRBJ2-5; 9 bases match TRBD2. Germline V lookup: CDR1 DFQATT, CDR2 SNEGSKA (reference sequence). V was clipped by 0 bases and J by 2 bases; unmatched bases: 7. CDR3 length equals 16 residues. Here the CDR3 reads CSAREFASGAQETQYF. CDR3 in DNA: TGCAGTGCTAGAGAATTCGCTAGCGGGGCACAAGAGACCCAGTACTTC.

This clonotype was detected a few times. The genes are TRBV15 and TRBJ2-1, with 7 bases aligning to TRBD2. The CDR3 consists of 13 residues. The germline V gene encodes CDR1 LNHNV and CDR2 YYDKDF (reference sequence). J gave up 7 bases and V 3 bases, and 3 bases lay outside the gene matches. CDR3 nucleotides: TGTGCCACCAGCAGCGGGGGGAGAAATGAGCAGTTCTTC. It specifies CATSSGGRNEQFF.

The chain has TRBV5-6 and TRBJ2-7, with 8 bases aligning to TRBD2. The CDR3 is 15 residues long. Germline V gene lookup returns CDR1 SGHDT and CDR2 YYEEEE. V trimming: 5 bases; J trimming: 0 bases; junction bases outside the gene matches: 7. The CDR3 DNA reads as TGTGCCAGCAGTTATAGCGGGACATACTCCTACGAGCAGTACTTC. Amino acids: CASSYSGTYSYEQYF.

This clonotype was found many times. V and J are TRBV20-1 and TRBJ2-3, with TRBD1 as a possible D gene (5 bases). The germline CDR1 and CDR2 sequences are DFQATT and SNEGSKA (reference sequence). The CDR3 covers 14 residues. The V end was cut by 5 bases, the J end by 0 bases, with 12 bases between. In DNA form, the CDR3 reads TGCAGTGCTGCCCAGGGTAGCAGCACAGATACGCAGTATTTT. It is translated as CSAAQGSSTDTQYF.

The table lists this clonotype with a few counts. The CDR3 nucleotides read TGTGCCAGCAGGGGTGGTCGCGGGAGCACAGATACGCAGTATTTT. It codes for CASRGGRGSTDTQYF. V and J are TRBV6-1 and TRBJ2-3, with a tentative D call TRBD2 (5 bases). CDR1 and CDR2 (germline): MNHNS, SASEGT. This CDR3 contains 15 residues. V dropped 6 bases and J dropped 0 bases, with 13 bases sitting between them.

This clonotype showed up just a few times. This chain uses TRBV9 with TRBJ2-5, with a tentative D call TRBD2 (6 bases). Germline V gene data show CDR1 as SGDLS and CDR2 as YYNGEE. This CDR3 spans 14 amino acids. V dropped 0 bases and J dropped 5 bases, with 11 bases sitting between them. The CDR3 nucleotides are TGTGCCAGCAGCGTAGTCGGGGGATGGGAGACCCAGTACTTC. This translates into CASSVVGGWETQYF.

This sequence joins TRBV12-3 or TRBV12-4 and TRBJ2-5; TRBD2 matches at 8 bases. The length of the CDR3 is 16 residues. J was trimmed by 5 bases and V by 1 base; bases with no gene match: 9. The CDR3: CASSLDGRGPQETQYF. The CDR3 bases are TGTGCCAGCAGTTTAGACGGGAGGGGCCCCCAGGAGACCCAGTACTTC.

The J gene is TRBJ2-7, the V gene TRBV5-1; no clear D. The CDR3 contains 13 residues. Trimming took 2 bases from V and 2 from J, leaving 8 bases between them. Germline CDR1 reads SGHRS; CDR2 reads YFSETQ. The CDR3 sequence: CASSFYQTYEQYF. DNA for the CDR3: TGCGCCAGCAGCTTTTACCAGACCTACGAGCAGTACTTC. The complete variable domain, with remaining parts taken from reference TRBV5-1 and TRBJ2-7, reads KAGVTQTPRYLIKTRGQQVTLSCSPISGHRSVSWYQQTPGQGLQFLFEYFSETQRNKGNFPGRFSGRQFSNSRSEMNVSTLELGDSALYLCASSFYQTYEQYFGPGTRLTVT.

The chain is built from TRBV5-1 and TRBJ1-4; D is undetermined. Germline V gene data show CDR1 as SGHRS and CDR2 as YFSETQ. The CDR3 runs to 14 residues. Trimming stripped 7 bases from V and 5 bases from J, with 15 bases between. CDR3 bases: TGCGCCAGCGCCATCCGGCCCTGGAATGAAAAACTGTTTTTT. Residues: CASAIRPWNEKLFF.

This clonotype turned up a few times. CDR3 region: CASSLPHIDGYTF. In DNA, the CDR3 is TGTGCCAGCAGTTTGCCGCACATAGATGGCTACACCTTC. The chain links TRBV28 to TRBJ1-2; D unclear. V was cut by 3 bases and J by 6 bases, with 11 bases left in between. Germline V gene sequence: CDR1 MDHEN, CDR2 SYDVKM. This CDR3 has 13 residues.

This sequence joins TRBV6-1 and TRBJ1-6; 8 bases agree with TRBD1. Germline CDR1 and CDR2: MNHNS and SASEGT. The CDR3 is 15 amino acids. J lost 7 bases, V lost 6 bases, and 8 bases had no gene match. The CDR3: CASRNRTGINSPLHF. The CDR3 DNA sequence: TGTGCCAGCAGGAACCGGACAGGGATAAATTCACCCCTCCACTTT.

This rearrangement joins TRBV6-1 to TRBJ1-1, with D tentatively TRBD1 (6 bases). Germline assignment: CDR1 MNHNS and CDR2 SASEGT. This CDR3 spans 14 amino acids. V shed 6 bases and J shed 4 bases, with 15 bases lying between them. CDR3 in amino acids: CASSAGQRSTEAFF. CDR3 coding DNA: TGTGCCAGCAGCGCGGGACAAAGGAGCACTGAAGCTTTCTTT.

This clonotype was recorded many times. The chain joins TRBV20-1 to TRBJ1-2; D possibly corresponds to TRBD1 (5 bases). The CDR3 runs to 14 residues. The germline gives CDR1 DFQATT, CDR2 SNEGSKA (reference sequence). Trimming cost V 3 bases and J 4 bases, with 15 bases left between them. In nucleotides, the CDR3 is TGCAGTGCTAGTAGTCAGGGAGTATCCTATGGCTACACCTTC. Translating it yields CSASSQGVSYGYTF.